This T cell receptor (beta chain) was identified in a study of identical twins. The study, taken as a whole, reports: Out-of-frame alpha sequences shared between twins exhibited an excess of low generation probability.

This clonotype was recorded many times. What it binds is not known. TCRdb used MiXCR to reprocess the 5' RACE reads, holding one entry per CDR3 protein. Of approximately 670,000 distinct CDR3 sequences listed, around 6% are singletons. CDR1 is SQVTM and CDR2 is ANQGSEA in the germline V gene. CDR3 length: 14 residues. V dropped 4 bases and J dropped 5 bases, with 14 bases sitting between them. The TCR comes from a man in his late teens or twenties in good health. J is TRBJ2-2 and V is TRBV29-1, with D possibly TRBD1 on 6 matching bases. Input material: naive T cells sorted from blood. CDR3 sequence (DNA): TGCAGCGTTGTAGGGCAGGGGAATACCGGGGAGCTGTTTTTT. This translates into CSVVGQGNTGELFF.